Included here is one T cell receptor beta chain sequence, with context. Method: immunoSEQ multiplex PCR; TCRdb's copy keeps in-frame clones and lacks some. This sample has fewer than 110,000 clones, with about 90% found just once. These data belong to a study of blood T cell repertoires in COVID-19. V lost 1 base and J lost 4, with 8 bases in between. CDR1 is GTSNPN, CDR2 SVGIG, per germline (reference sequence). CDR3 length: 13 residues. What was sequenced was peripheral blood. The rearrangement links TRBV30 to TRBJ1-5, with unresolved D. The TCR originated in a human donor in a cohort sampled during active COVID-19. The CDR3 bases are TGTGCCTGGAGTGACGGAGGAAATCAGCCCCAGCATTTT. Encoded protein: CAWSDGGNQPQHF.